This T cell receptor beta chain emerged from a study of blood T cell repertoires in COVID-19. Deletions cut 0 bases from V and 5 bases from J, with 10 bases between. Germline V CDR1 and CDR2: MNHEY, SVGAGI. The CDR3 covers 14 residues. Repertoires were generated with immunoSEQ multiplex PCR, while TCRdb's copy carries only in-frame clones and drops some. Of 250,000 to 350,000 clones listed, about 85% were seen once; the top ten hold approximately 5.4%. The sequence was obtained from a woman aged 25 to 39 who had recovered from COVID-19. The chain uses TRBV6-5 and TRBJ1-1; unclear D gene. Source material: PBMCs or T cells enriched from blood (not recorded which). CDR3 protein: CASSYSMGRTEAFF. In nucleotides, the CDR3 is TGTGCCAGCAGTTACTCGATGGGGAGGACTGAAGCTTTCTTT.